Sequencing of this T cell receptor (beta chain) was carried out in a study of control samples from healthy donors and cancer patients. The CDR3 totals 13 residues. V was pared by 3 bases and J by 5 bases, with 8 bases between. Germline CDR1 LGHDT, CDR2 YNNKEL (reference sequence). The data were produced by immunoSEQ multiplex PCR, yet TCRdb's version contains in-frame clones alone and is incomplete. The sample carries under 100,000 clones, roughly nine tenths recorded once. The chain is built from TRBV3-1 (or the pseudogene TRBV3-2) and TRBJ1-5; D unresolved. The sequence was obtained from a woman aged 45-65 years with colorectal cancer. The specimen was PBMCs. CDR3 region: CASSHGVDQPQHF. The CDR3 bases are TGTGCCAGCAGCCACGGGGTCGATCAGCCCCAGCATTTT.